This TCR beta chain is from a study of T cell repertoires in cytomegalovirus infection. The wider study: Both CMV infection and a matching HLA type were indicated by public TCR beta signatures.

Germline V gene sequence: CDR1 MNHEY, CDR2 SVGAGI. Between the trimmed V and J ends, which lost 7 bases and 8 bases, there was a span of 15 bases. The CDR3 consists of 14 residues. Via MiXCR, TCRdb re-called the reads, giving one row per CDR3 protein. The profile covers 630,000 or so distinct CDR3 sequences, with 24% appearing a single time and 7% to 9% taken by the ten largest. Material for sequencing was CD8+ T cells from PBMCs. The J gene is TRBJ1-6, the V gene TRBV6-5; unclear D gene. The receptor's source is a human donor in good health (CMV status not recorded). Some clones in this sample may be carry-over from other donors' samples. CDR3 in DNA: TGTGCCAGCAATTGGCGGGTCACCGATTCACCCCTCCACTTT. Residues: CASNWRVTDSPLHF.